The 13 T cell receptor beta chains given below trace back to one sample, sequenced in a study of T-cell memory formation after mild COVID-19. TCRdb called the 5' RACE reads again in MiXCR, with one record for every CDR3 protein. Of around 450,000 distinct CDR3 sequences listed, 20% are singletons. The sample taken for sequencing was PBMCs or a T cell subset sorted from them (not recorded which). All receptors come from an adult woman who had mild COVID-19 (a few samples of this study predate the infection). Cell type and time point are not known.

A few counts support this clonotype. The chain employs TRBV20-1 and TRBJ2-5, with TRBD1 matching over 10 bases. Trimming cost V 6 bases and J 5 bases; bases outside gene matches: 9. Germline values: CDR1 DFQATT, CDR2 SNEGSKA (reference sequence). This CDR3 has 14 residues. Written as DNA, the CDR3 is TGCAGTGCAAATCCTCGGGACAGGGGCGAGACCCAGTACTTC. This translates into CSANPRDRGETQYF.

This chain uses TRBV7-2 with TRBJ2-5; a weak D match, TRBD2 (6 bases). CDR3 length equals 14 residues. The germline V gene encodes CDR1 SGHTA and CDR2 FQGNSA. The ends were cut back, 7 bases at V and 1 base at J, with 13 bases in the middle. The CDR3 nucleotides are TGTGCCAGCACCCTTGGGGGGACCCAAGAGACCCAGTACTTC. Its protein is CASTLGGTQETQYF.

This clonotype has just a few counts. The genes are TRBV6-2 or TRBV6-3 and TRBJ2-7; D is unclear. Germline V gene data show CDR1 as MNHEY and CDR2 as SVGEGT. V lost 8 bases to trimming and J lost 3 bases, with 17 bases between them. The CDR3 has 14 residues. The CDR3 DNA follows: TGTGCCAGCGCGGAGCAGGCACCTTACTACGAGCAGTACTTC. Its protein product is CASAEQAPYYEQYF.

Many counts were recorded for this clonotype. The rearrangement links TRBV7-8 to TRBJ2-5; 7 bases agree with TRBD2. The V segment lost 0 bases and the J segment 1 base; nucleotides outside the gene matches: 2. Germline values: CDR1 SGHVS, CDR2 FQNEAQ. The CDR3 covers 15 residues. DNA of the CDR3: TGTGCCAGCAGCTTAGCGGGAGGGGTCCAAGAGACCCAGTACTTC. Translated, it gives CASSLAGGVQETQYF.

The V call is TRBV20-1, the J call TRBJ2-3; 10 bases agree with TRBD2. The germline V gene has CDR1 DFQATT and CDR2 SNEGSKA (reference sequence). The CDR3 sequence is 17 residues long. The junction had 14 bases not matched to a gene; V was cut back by 4 bases and J by 4 bases. In nucleotides, the CDR3 is TGCAGTGCTACCACGATACCGGGGCTAGCGGGGGCAGATACGCAGTATTTT. Translating it yields CSATTIPGLAGADTQYF.

This clonotype was found many times. The gene calls are TRBV9 and TRBJ2-7; D not certain. Per germline, CDR1 SGDLS and CDR2 YYNGEE. This CDR3 has 14 residues. Deletions cut 0 bases from V and 0 bases from J, with 7 bases between. The CDR3 here is CASSVGRNSYEQYF. The CDR3 nucleotides are TGTGCCAGCAGCGTAGGGCGGAACTCCTACGAGCAGTACTTC.

The chain recombines TRBV7-6 with TRBJ2-7; TRBD1 aligns across 9 bases. CDR1 and CDR2 (germline): SGHVS, FNYEAQ. The CDR3 length is 16 residues. V lost 5 bases, J lost 5 bases, and 13 bases stayed unmatched. The CDR3 reads CASSPRSGDRADEQYF. The DNA for the CDR3 is TGTGCCAGCAGCCCCCGGTCGGGGGACAGGGCGGACGAGCAGTACTTC.

This clonotype was seen a handful of times. The V call is TRBV20-1, the J call TRBJ1-2; 11 bases match TRBD1. The V gene's germline CDR1 is DFQATT and CDR2 SNEGSKA (reference sequence). CDR3 length: 14 residues. The V and J ends lost 6 bases and 2 bases, in that order; junction bases with no gene match: 5. The chain's CDR3 is CSASGDRGNYGYTF. As DNA, the CDR3 is TGCAGTGCCAGCGGGGACAGGGGGAACTATGGCTACACCTTC.

In its sample, this clonotype was seen a few times. The chain joins TRBV18 to TRBJ2-7, with 7 bases lining up with TRBD1. Germline loops: CDR1 KGHSH, CDR2 LQKENI. V dropped 3 bases and J dropped 3; count of bases not matched to a gene: 8. The length of the CDR3 is 15 residues. CDR3 coding DNA: TGTGCCAGCTCACCCCCCGACAGGGCCAACTACGAGCAGTACTTC. Its translation is CASSPPDRANYEQYF.

The gene calls are TRBV11-2 and TRBJ2-5, with TRBD2 as a possible D gene (5 bases). The CDR3 contains 13 residues. Germline values: CDR1 SGHAT, CDR2 FQNNGV. Trimming left V 3 bases short and J 5 bases short, with 10 bases between. The CDR3 loop reads CASSFGVIETQYF. The CDR3, as DNA: TGTGCCAGCAGCTTCGGGGTGATTGAGACCCAGTACTTC.

A few counts support this clonotype. The genes are TRBV7-9 and TRBJ2-1, with TRBD2 as a possible D gene (5 bases). Deletions cut 5 bases from V and 3 bases from J, with 17 bases between. CDR3 length: 16 amino acids. In germline, CDR1 is SEHNR, CDR2 FQNEAQ (reference sequence). The chain's CDR3 is CASSRAGGRDYNEQFF. As DNA, the CDR3 is TGTGCCAGCAGCCGGGCCGGTGGCCGGGACTACAATGAGCAGTTCTTC.

The gene calls are TRBV11-2 and TRBJ2-1, with a tentative D call TRBD1 (5 bases). The CDR3 spans 15 residues. V was shortened by 5 bases and J by 8 bases, with 19 bases between the two germline ends. Per germline, CDR1 SGHAT and CDR2 FQNNGV. DNA of the CDR3: TGTGCCAGCAGCCAGATCCAGGGAAGTATGTATGAGCAGTTCTTC. The encoded protein is CASSQIQGSMYEQFF. Variable domain in full (rest from reference TRBV11-2 and TRBJ2-1): EAGVAQSPRYKIIEKRQSVAFWCNPISGHATLYWYQQILGQGPKLLIQFQNNGVVDDSQLPKDRFSAERLKGVDSTLKIQPAKLEDSAVYLCASSQIQGSMYEQFFGPGTRLTVL.

This clonotype was seen only a few times. This chain connects TRBV4-3 to TRBJ2-7; 9 bases fit TRBD2. With V trimmed by 0 bases and J by 4 bases, 7 bases remained unmatched. The CDR3 is 16 residues long. CDR1 and CDR2 (germline): LGHNA, YSLEER. The CDR3 reads CASSQEFSGSWYEQYF. The CDR3 coding sequence is TGCGCCAGCAGCCAAGAGTTTAGCGGGAGTTGGTACGAGCAGTACTTC.